This T cell receptor (beta chain) was sequenced during a study of OX40 agonist ivuxolimab in advanced cancers. Study-level findings and limits: Blood T cells, both CD4+ and CD8+, expanded clonally by week 6 at 0.1 to 3.0 mg/kg.

As concerns this clone: The antigen is undetermined.

This CDR3 has 15 amino acids. Trimming took 8 bases from V and 2 from J; bases not matched to a gene: 8. Germline-derived CDR1 and CDR2 are LNHDA and SQIVND (reference sequence). Only in-frame clones appear in the TCRdb table, and some are missing; sequencing was by immunoSEQ multiplex PCR. The table lists roughly 99,000 clones, approximately 90% of them singletons. The rearrangement uses TRBV19 and TRBJ1-5, with 8 bases lining up with TRBD1. Sequenced here: CD4+ or CD8+ T cells sorted from blood, sampled in a trial of the OX40 agonist ivuxolimab. This sequence was found in an adult with an advanced solid tumor such as melanoma, head and neck, liver or kidney cancer. CDR3 sequence reads: CASYDQGQGNQPQHF. The DNA for the CDR3 is TGTGCCAGTTACGACCAGGGACAGGGCAATCAGCCCCAGCATTTT.